Presented here are 22 T cell receptor beta chains from one specimen sequenced in a study of blood T cell repertoires in COVID-19. Only in-frame clones appear in the TCRdb table, and some are missing; sequencing was by immunoSEQ multiplex PCR. The repertoire includes a few hundred thousand clones, roughly 90% of them detected once, and 3% sits in the top ten. Sequenced sample: peripheral blood. These receptor sequences come from a woman aged 25 to 39 with COVID-19, enrolled during active disease.

The chain combines TRBV19 with TRBJ1-1; TRBD1 is a possible D gene (6 bases). Germline CDR1 LNHDA, CDR2 SQIVND (reference sequence). The CDR3 runs 15 residues. V lost 1 base and J 3 bases, leaving 12 bases between the germline ends. This chain's CDR3 is CASSIVSAGDTEAFF. In nucleotides, the CDR3 is TGTGCCAGTAGTATAGTATCGGCAGGGGACACTGAAGCTTTCTTT.

The rearrangement links TRBV18 to TRBJ2-3, with D possibly matching TRBD2 (6 bases). V was cut by 0 bases and J by 2 bases, with 12 bases left in between. The CDR3 loop spans 16 amino acids. CDR1 and CDR2 from the germline V gene are KGHSH and LQKENI. CDR3 residues: CASSPPGLAITDTQYF. CDR3 in DNA: TGTGCCAGCTCACCACCGGGACTTGCTATCACAGATACGCAGTATTTT.

This chain connects TRBV5-1 to TRBJ2-3, with 10 nucleotides matching TRBD1. Losses at the gene ends were 4 bases for V and 5 bases for J; bases not matched to a gene: 10. The CDR3 runs 16 residues. The germline V gene has CDR1 SGHRS and CDR2 YFSETQ. CDR3 in DNA: TGCGCCAGCAGCCCGGGACAGGGGCGGAACCTAGATACGCAGTATTTT. This gives the protein CASSPGQGRNLDTQYF.

This chain uses TRBV28 with TRBJ2-3, with 7 nucleotides matching TRBD2. Trimming took 9 bases from V and 3 from J; bases not matched to a gene: 9. CDR1 and CDR2 from the germline V gene are MDHEN and SYDVKM. This CDR3 is 14 amino acids long. CDR3 loop: CASTLGGVTDTQYF. CDR3 nucleotide sequence: TGTGCCAGTACCCTGGGGGGGGTGACAGATACGCAGTATTTT.

The gene calls are TRBV3-1 (or the pseudogene TRBV3-2) and TRBJ2-2; D gene ambiguous. The CDR3 length is 13 residues. V lost 1 base, J lost 6 bases, and 6 bases lay in between. Germline lookup yields CDR1 LGHDT and CDR2 YNNKEL (reference sequence). Here the CDR3 DNA reads TGTGCCAGCAGCCAAGCAGGTTCCGGGGAGCTGTTTTTT. It encodes CASSQAGSGELFF.

This CDR3 reads CASSFNLRIPDTQYF. The CDR3, as DNA: TGTGCCAGCAGCTTCAACTTGAGGATTCCAGATACGCAGTATTTT. This chain uses TRBV5-8 with TRBJ2-3; no firm D call. The CDR3 is made up of 15 amino acids. The germline V and J ends were trimmed by 2 bases and 4 bases, with 14 bases remaining between them. Germline CDR1 reads SGHTS; CDR2 reads YDEGEE.

DNA of the CDR3: TGTGCCAGCAGCCAACCACAGGGATACGGGGAGCTGTTTTTT. It encodes CASSQPQGYGELFF. This chain joins TRBV3-1 (or the pseudogene TRBV3-2) and TRBJ2-2; weak D call: TRBD1 (6 bases). Trimming removed 2 bases at V and 7 bases at J, with 11 bases between. CDR1 LGHDT and CDR2 YNNKEL come from the germline V gene (reference sequence). There are 14 residues in the CDR3.

The V call is TRBV19, the J call TRBJ1-2; no clear D gene. This CDR3 region has 12 residues. Germline V gene sequence: CDR1 LNHDA, CDR2 SQIVND (reference sequence). Between the trimmed V and J ends, which lost 6 bases and 5 bases, there was a span of 10 bases. The CDR3 DNA is TGTGCCAGTAGGGACGGACTATATGGCTACACCTTC. Its translation: CASRDGLYGYTF.

The chain carries TRBV6-6 and TRBJ2-7, with 7 bases fitting TRBD1. Germline lookup yields CDR1 MNHNY and CDR2 SVGAGI (reference sequence). With 6 bases clipped from V and 3 bases from J, the junction kept 5 bases outside the gene matches. CDR3 length equals 13 residues. This chain's CDR3 is CASRARQGYEQYV. In DNA form, the CDR3 reads TGTGCCAGCAGGGCTAGACAGGGCTACGAGCAGTACGTC.

The gene calls are TRBV3-1 (or the pseudogene TRBV3-2) and TRBJ1-5; tentatively, D is TRBD1 (6 bases). CDR1 LGHDT and CDR2 YNNKEL come from the germline V gene (reference sequence). Trimming pared 0 bases from V and 6 bases from J, leaving 12 bases between. This CDR3 region has 15 residues. The DNA of the CDR3 is TGTGCCAGCAGCCAAGATCACAGGGAAGGTCAGCCCCAGCATTTT. Protein: CASSQDHREGQPQHF.

The genes are TRBV4-3 and TRBJ1-4, with 7 bases aligning to TRBD1. The CDR3 loop spans 16 amino acids. Germline trimming cut 0 bases from V and 4 bases from J; bases unmatched to any gene: 5. Germline V gives CDR1 LGHNA, CDR2 YSLEER. CDR3 loop: CASSQDSGQLNEKLFF. The CDR3 coding sequence is TGCGCCAGCAGCCAAGATTCGGGACAGCTTAATGAAAAACTGTTTTTT.

The chain uses TRBV30 and TRBJ2-3; tentatively, D is TRBD1 (7 bases). Trimming stripped 8 bases from V and 1 base from J, with 16 bases between. The germline CDR1 and CDR2 sequences are GTSNPN and SVGIG (reference sequence). The CDR3 contains 14 residues. CDR3 coding DNA: TGTGCCCTAGTATTCAGGGGGGGCACAGATACGCAGTATTTT. It encodes CALVFRGGTDTQYF. Drawing the rest from reference TRBV30 and TRBJ2-3, the complete variable domain is SQTIHQWPATLVQPVGSPLSLECTVEGTSNPNLYWYRQAAGRGLQLLFYSVGIGQISSEVPQNLSASRPQDRQFILSSKKLLLSDSGFYLCALVFRGGTDTQYFGPGTRLTVL.

The CDR3 bases are TGTGCCAGCAGCCTTCCGGGACATCGGTCCGTAGGTGGCTACACCTTC. Its protein is CASSLPGHRSVGGYTF. The chain joins TRBV28 to TRBJ1-2, with D possibly being TRBD1 (6 bases). The CDR3 contains 16 residues. Germline V gives CDR1 MDHEN, CDR2 SYDVKM. Trimming took off 6 bases at V and 7 bases at J, with 24 bases between the two ends.

This rearrangement joins TRBV10-3 to TRBJ2-3, with 11 nucleotides matching TRBD1. CDR1 ENHRY and CDR2 SYGVKD come from the germline V gene. The V segment lost 6 bases and the J segment 5 bases; nucleotides outside the gene matches: 4. This CDR3 contains 14 residues. The CDR3: CAISGTGGKDTQYF. Written as DNA, the CDR3 is TGTGCCATCAGCGGGACAGGGGGGAAAGATACGCAGTATTTT.

A single count supports this clone. V gene TRBV7-2 combines with J gene TRBJ2-3, with TRBD2 matching 9 bases. The germline gives CDR1 SGHTA, CDR2 FQGNSA. V gave up 5 bases and J gave up 4 bases; unmatched junction bases: 7. CDR3 size: 15 residues. The CDR3 region is CASSRGLAAPDTQYF. In DNA form, the CDR3 reads TGTGCCAGCAGCCGGGGACTAGCTGCGCCAGATACGCAGTATTTT.

This chain connects TRBV28 to TRBJ1-6, with D maybe TRBD1 (5 bases). Germline V gene data show CDR1 as MDHEN and CDR2 as SYDVKM. This CDR3 has 14 residues. V lost 2 bases to trimming and J lost 4 bases, with 6 bases between them. Here the CDR3 reads CASSLDSYNSPLHF. The DNA for the CDR3 is TGTGCCAGCAGTTTAGACAGTTATAATTCACCCCTCCACTTT. The variable domain in full, completed from reference TRBV28 and TRBJ1-6, reads DVKVTQSSRYLVKRTGEKVFLECVQDMDHENMFWYRQDPGLGLRLIYFSYDVKMKEKGDIPEGYSVSREKKERFSLILESASTNQTSMYLCASSLDSYNSPLHFGNGTRLTVT.

The V call is TRBV10-3, the J call TRBJ1-2; tentative D call: TRBD1 (5 bases). Germline V gene sequence: CDR1 ENHRY, CDR2 SYGVKD. Trimming took off 6 bases at V and 6 bases at J, with 14 bases between the two ends. This CDR3 region has 13 residues. CDR3 coding DNA: TGTGCCATCAGGATGATTGGGGGGGATGGCTACACCTTC. It translates to CAIRMIGGDGYTF.

The chain employs TRBV6-5 and TRBJ2-7, with D maybe TRBD1 (6 bases). Germline V CDR1 and CDR2: MNHEY, SVGAGI. The CDR3 spans 15 residues. Trimming took 5 bases from V and 4 from J, leaving 18 bases between them. This CDR3 is CASSSQWGQGYEQYF. CDR3 bases: TGTGCCAGCAGTAGCCAATGGGGGCAGGGTTACGAGCAGTACTTC.

The V gene is TRBV2, the J gene TRBJ1-5; the D gene is possibly TRBD1 (5 bases). CDR3 length: 12 amino acids. The V and J ends lost 3 bases and 7 bases respectively, with 7 bases between them. Germline assignment: CDR1 SNHLY and CDR2 FYNNEI. The CDR3 bases are TGTGCCAGCAGTGATGCAGGGCAGCCCCAGCATTTT. As protein: CASSDAGQPQHF.

About this clone: The same CDR3 is also encoded by other DNA sequences in this sample. The chain couples TRBV24-1 to TRBJ2-2; 7 positions agree with TRBD1. CDR3 length equals 15 residues. V gave up 3 bases and J gave up 7 bases; unmatched junction bases: 7. Germline V gene data show CDR1 as KGHDR and CDR2 as SFDVKD. This chain's CDR3 is CATSDPDRVNGELFF. DNA for the CDR3: TGTGCCACCAGTGATCCTGACAGGGTGAACGGGGAGCTGTTTTTT.

V and J are TRBV5-6 and TRBJ1-4; tentatively, D is TRBD1 (6 bases). Per germline, CDR1 SGHDT and CDR2 YYEEEE. The CDR3 is 18 amino acids. Trimming left V 2 bases short and J 0 bases short, with 17 bases between. DNA of the CDR3: TGTGCCAGCAGCTTTGGGGTGGGGGCCACCGCAACTAATGAAAAACTGTTTTTT. This encodes CASSFGVGATATNEKLFF.

The chain recombines TRBV3-1 (or the pseudogene TRBV3-2) with TRBJ1-5; possibly TRBD1 for D (5 bases). The ends were cut back, 2 bases at V and 6 bases at J, with 14 bases in the middle. The CDR3 totals 15 residues. Germline CDR1 LGHDT, CDR2 YNNKEL (reference sequence). The CDR3 DNA reads TGTGCCAGCAGCCAATCCAGGGTAGGGTTTCAGCCCCAGCATTTT. It encodes CASSQSRVGFQPQHF.